One T cell receptor beta chain is described in this entry. Profiling relied on immunoSEQ multiplex PCR, and the TCRdb table lists in-frame clones only, not all of them. The sample yields over 150,000 clones, 75% to 90% seen once. Participants were placed into cohorts based on the clinical history they reported. The source of the sample is a study of blood T cell repertoires in COVID-19. Study as a whole: From T cells, B-cell-depleted T cells, or PBMCs came the material, which was cDNA or gDNA.

The TCR was taken from a man aged 40-55 years who had recovered from COVID-19. Sequences were obtained from PBMCs or T cells enriched from blood (not recorded which).

CDR3 residues: CASSAWNTEAFF. The CDR3 nucleotides read TGTGCCAGCAGCGCCTGGAACACTGAAGCTTTCTTT. The chain recombines TRBV9 with TRBJ1-1; D not resolved. Germline V CDR1 and CDR2: SGDLS, YYNGEE. Between the trimmed V and J ends, which lost 3 bases and 1 base, there was a span of 4 bases. The CDR3 totals 12 residues.